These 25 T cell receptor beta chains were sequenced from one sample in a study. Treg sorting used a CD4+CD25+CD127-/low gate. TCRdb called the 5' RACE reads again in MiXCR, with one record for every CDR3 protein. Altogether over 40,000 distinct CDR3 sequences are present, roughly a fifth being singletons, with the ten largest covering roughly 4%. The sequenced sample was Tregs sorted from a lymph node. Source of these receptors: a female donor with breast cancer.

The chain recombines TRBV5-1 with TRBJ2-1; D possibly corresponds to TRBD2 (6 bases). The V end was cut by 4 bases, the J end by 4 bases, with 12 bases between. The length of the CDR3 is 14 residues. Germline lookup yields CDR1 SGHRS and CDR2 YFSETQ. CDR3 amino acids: CASSRSGRYNEQFF. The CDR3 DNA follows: TGCGCCAGCAGCAGAAGCGGGCGGTACAATGAGCAGTTCTTC.

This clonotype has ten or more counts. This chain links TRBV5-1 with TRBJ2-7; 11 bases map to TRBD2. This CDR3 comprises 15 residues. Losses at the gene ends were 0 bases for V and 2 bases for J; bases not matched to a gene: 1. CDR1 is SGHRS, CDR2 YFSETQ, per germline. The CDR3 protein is CASSLGLAGTYEQYF. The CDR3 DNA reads TGCGCCAGCAGCTTGGGACTAGCGGGAACCTACGAGCAGTACTTC. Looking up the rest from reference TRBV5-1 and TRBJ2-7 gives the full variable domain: KAGVTQTPRYLIKTRGQQVTLSCSPISGHRSVSWYQQTPGQGLQFLFEYFSETQRNKGNFPGRFSGRQFSNSRSEMNVSTLELGDSALYLCASSLGLAGTYEQYFGPGTRLTVT.

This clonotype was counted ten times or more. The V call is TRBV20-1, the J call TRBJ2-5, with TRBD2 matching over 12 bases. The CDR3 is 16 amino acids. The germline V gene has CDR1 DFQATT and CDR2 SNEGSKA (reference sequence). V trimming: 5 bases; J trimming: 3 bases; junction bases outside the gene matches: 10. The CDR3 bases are TGCAGTGCTCCAAACCCCCTAGCGGGAGGGGAAGAGACCCAGTACTTC. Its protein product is CSAPNPLAGGEETQYF.

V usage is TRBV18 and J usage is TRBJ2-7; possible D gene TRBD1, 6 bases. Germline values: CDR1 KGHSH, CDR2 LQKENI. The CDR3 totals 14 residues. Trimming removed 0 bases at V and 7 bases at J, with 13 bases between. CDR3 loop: CASSPPQGMKEQYF. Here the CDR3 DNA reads TGTGCCAGCTCACCACCGCAGGGGATGAAAGAGCAGTACTTC.

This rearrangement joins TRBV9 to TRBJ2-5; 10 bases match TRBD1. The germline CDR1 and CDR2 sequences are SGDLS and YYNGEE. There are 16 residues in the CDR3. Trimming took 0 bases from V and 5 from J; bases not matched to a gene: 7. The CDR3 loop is CASSVATGGVQETQYF. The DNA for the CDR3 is TGTGCCAGCAGCGTAGCGACAGGGGGCGTTCAGGAGACCCAGTACTTC.

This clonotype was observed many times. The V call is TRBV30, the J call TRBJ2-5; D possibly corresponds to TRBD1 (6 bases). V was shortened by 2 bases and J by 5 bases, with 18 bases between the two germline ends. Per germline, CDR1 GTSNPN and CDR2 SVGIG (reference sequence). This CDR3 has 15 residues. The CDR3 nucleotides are TGTGCCTGGAGTCCTAGGGCAGGGGTTAGGGAGACCCAGTACTTC. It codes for CAWSPRAGVRETQYF.

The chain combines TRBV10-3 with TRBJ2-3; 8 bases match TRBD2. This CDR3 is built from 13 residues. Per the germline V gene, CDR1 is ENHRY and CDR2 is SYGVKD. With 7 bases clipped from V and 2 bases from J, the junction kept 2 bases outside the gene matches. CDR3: CAITGGSTDTQYF. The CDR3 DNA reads TGTGCCATCACGGGGGGGTCCACAGATACGCAGTATTTT.

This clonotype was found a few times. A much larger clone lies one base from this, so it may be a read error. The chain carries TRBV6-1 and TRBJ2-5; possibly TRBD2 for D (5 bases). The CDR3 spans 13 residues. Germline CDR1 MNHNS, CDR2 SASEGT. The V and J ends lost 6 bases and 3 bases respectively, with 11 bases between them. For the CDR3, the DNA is TGTGCCAGCAGGACCGAGGGAAAAGAGACCCAGTACTTC. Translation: CASRTEGKETQYF.

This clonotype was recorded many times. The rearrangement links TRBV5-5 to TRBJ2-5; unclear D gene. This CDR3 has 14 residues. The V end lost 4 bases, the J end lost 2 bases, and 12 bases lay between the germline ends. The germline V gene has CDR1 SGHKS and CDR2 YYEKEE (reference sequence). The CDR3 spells CASSPTFSQETQYF. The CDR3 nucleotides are TGTGCCAGCAGCCCCACCTTCAGTCAAGAGACCCAGTACTTC.

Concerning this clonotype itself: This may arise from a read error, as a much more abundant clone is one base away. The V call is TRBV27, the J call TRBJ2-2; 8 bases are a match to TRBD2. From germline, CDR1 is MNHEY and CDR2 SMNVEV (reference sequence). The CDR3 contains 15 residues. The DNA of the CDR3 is TGTGCCGGCAGTTGGACTAGCTCGGGCACCGGGGAGCTGTTTTTT. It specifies CAGSWTSSGTGELFF.

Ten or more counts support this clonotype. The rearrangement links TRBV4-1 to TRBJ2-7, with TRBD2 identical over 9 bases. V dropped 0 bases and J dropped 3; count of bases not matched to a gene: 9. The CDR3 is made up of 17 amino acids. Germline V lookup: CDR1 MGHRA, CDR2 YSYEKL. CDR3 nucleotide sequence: TGCGCCAGCAGCCAAGATCAGTGGTCTAGCGGGGTCTACGAGCAGTACTTC. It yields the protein CASSQDQWSSGVYEQYF.

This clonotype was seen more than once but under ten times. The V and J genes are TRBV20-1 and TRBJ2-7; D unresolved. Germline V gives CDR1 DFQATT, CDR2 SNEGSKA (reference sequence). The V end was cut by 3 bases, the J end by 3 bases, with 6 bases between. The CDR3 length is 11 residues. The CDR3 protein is CSASRDYEQYF. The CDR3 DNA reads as TGCAGTGCTAGCAGAGACTACGAGCAGTACTTC.

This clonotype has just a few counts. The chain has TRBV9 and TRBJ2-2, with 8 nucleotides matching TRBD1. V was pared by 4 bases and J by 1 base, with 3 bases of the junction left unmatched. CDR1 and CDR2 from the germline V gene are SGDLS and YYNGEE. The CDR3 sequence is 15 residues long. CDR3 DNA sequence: TGTGCCAGCAGCTTCGGACAGGGGAACACCGGGGAGCTGTTTTTT. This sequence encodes CASSFGQGNTGELFF.

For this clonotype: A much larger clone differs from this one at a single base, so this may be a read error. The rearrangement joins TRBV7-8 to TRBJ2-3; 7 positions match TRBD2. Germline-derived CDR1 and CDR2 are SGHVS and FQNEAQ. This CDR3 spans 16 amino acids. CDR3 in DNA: TGTGCCAGCGGCTTAGTCCTAGCGGCTAGCACAGATACGCAGTATTTT. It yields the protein CASGLVLAASTDTQYF.

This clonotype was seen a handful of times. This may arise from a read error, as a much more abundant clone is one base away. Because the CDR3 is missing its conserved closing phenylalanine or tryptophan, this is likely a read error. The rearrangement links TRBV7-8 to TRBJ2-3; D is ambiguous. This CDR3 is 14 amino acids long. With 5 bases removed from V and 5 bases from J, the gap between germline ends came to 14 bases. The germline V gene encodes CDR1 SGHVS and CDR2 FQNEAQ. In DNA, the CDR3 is TGTGCCAGCAGCCCAATTTCCTGGGGAGATACGCAGTATATT. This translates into CASSPISWGDTQYI.

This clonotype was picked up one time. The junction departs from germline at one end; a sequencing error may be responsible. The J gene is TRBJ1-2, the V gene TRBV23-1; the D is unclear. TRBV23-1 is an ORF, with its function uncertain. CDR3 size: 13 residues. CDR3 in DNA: TGCGCCAGCAGTCTACCCAGGAAGGATGGCAACACCTTC. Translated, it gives CASSLPRKDGNTF.

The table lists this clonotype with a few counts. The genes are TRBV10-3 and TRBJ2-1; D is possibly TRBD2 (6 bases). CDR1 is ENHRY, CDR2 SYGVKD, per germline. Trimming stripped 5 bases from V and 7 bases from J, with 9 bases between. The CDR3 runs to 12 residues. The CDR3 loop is CAISREFNEQFF. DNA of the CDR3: TGTGCCATCAGTCGGGAGTTTAATGAGCAGTTCTTC.

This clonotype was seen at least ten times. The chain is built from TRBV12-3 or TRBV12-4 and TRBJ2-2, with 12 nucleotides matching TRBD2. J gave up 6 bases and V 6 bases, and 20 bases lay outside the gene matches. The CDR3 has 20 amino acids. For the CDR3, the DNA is TGTGCCAGCAGACTCGGACGGAGACTAGCGGGAGTCTTCTTGTCCGGGGAGCTGTTTTTT. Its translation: CASRLGRRLAGVFLSGELFF.

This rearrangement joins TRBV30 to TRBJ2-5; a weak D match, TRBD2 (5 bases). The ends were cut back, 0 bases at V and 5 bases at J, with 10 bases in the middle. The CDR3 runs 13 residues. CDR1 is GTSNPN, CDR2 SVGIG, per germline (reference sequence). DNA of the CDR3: TGTGCCTGGAGTGTGAGAGGGCAGGAGACCCAGTACTTC. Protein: CAWSVRGQETQYF.

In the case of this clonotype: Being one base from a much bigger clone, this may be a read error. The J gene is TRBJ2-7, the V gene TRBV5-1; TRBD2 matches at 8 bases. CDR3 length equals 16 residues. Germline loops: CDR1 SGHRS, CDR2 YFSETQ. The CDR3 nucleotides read TGCGCCAGCGGCTTGGAGCTAGCGGGCGCACACTACGAGCAGTACTTC. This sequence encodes CASGLELAGAHYEQYF.

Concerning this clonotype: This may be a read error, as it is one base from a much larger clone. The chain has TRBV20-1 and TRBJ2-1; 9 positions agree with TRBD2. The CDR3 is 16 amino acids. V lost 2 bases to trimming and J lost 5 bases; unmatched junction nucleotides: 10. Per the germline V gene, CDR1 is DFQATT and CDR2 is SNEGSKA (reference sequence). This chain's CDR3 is CSARPPLAGLDNEQFF. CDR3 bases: TGCAGTGCTAGACCACCTCTAGCGGGGCTGGACAATGAGCAGTTCTTC.

CDR3 residues: CASRHPIENTEAFF. The CDR3, as DNA: TGCGCCAGCAGGCACCCTATCGAGAACACTGAAGCTTTCTTT. The chain is built from TRBV5-1 and TRBJ1-1; D is unclear. CDR1 is SGHRS and CDR2 is YFSETQ in the germline V gene. Trimming took 5 bases from V and 1 from J, leaving 12 bases between them. The CDR3 runs to 14 residues.

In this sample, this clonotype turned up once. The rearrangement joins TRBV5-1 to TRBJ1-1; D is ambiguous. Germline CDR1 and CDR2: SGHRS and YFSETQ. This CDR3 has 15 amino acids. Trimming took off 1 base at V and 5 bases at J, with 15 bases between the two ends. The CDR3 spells CASSLRACFRTEAFF. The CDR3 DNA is TGCGCCAGCAGCTTGAGGGCATGCTTTCGTACTGAAGCTTTCTTT.

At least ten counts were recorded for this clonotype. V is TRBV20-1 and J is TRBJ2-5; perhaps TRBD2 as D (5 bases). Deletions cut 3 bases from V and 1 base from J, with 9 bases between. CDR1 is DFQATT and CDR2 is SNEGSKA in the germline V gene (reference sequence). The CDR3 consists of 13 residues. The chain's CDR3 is CSARDFPQETQYF. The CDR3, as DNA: TGCAGTGCTAGGGACTTCCCCCAAGAGACCCAGTACTTC.

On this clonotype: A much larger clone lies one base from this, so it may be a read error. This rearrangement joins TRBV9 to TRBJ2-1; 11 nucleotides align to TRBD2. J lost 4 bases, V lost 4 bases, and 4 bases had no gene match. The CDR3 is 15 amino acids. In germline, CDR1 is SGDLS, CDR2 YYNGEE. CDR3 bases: TGTGCCAGCAGCATAATAGCGGGAGGGTACAATGAGCAGTTCTTC. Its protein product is CASSIIAGGYNEQFF.